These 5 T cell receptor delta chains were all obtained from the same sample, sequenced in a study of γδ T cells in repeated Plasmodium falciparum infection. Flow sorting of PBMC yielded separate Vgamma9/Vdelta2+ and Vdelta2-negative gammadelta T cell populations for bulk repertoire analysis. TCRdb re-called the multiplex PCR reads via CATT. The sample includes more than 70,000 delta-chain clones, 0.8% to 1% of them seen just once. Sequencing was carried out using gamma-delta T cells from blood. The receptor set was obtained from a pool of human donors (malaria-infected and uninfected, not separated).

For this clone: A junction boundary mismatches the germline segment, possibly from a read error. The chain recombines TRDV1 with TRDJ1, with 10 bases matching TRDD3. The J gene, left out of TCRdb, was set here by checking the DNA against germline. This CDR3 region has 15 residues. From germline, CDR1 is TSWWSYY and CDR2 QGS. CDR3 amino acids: CSGPHGGYGTDKLIF. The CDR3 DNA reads TGCTCTGGGCCCCACGGGGGATACGGGACCGATAAACTCATCTTT.

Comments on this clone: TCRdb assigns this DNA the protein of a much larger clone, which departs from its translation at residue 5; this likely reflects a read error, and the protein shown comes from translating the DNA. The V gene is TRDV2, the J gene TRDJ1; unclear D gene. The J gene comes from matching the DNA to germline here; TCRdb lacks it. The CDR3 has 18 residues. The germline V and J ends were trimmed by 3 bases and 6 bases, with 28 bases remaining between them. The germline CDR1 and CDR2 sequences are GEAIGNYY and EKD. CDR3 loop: CACDSSHSRPGGDNKLIF. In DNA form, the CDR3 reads TGTGCCTGTGACTCTTCTCATTCCCGACCGGGTGGCGATAATAAACTCATCTTT.

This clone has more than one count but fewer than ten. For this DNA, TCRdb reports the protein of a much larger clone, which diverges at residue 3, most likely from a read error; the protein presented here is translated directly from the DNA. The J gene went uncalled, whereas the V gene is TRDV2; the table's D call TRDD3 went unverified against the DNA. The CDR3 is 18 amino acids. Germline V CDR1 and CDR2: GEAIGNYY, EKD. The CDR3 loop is CARDTVGDTLRGAIRLIF. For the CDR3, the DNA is TGTGCCCGTGACACCGTTGGGGATACCCTACGCGGGGCGATAAGGCTCATCTTT.

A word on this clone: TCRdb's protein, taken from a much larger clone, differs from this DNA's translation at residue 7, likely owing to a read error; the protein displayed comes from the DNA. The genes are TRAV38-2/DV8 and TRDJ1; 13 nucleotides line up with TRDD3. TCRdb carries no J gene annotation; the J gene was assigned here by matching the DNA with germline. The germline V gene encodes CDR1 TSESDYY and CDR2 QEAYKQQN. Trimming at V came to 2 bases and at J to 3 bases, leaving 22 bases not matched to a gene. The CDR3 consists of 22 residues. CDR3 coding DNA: TGTGCTTATAGGAGATTCTATGCCTTCCCCCCGAGTACTGGGGGATACGCCGATAAACTCATCTTT. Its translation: CAYRRFYAFPPSTGGYADKLIF.

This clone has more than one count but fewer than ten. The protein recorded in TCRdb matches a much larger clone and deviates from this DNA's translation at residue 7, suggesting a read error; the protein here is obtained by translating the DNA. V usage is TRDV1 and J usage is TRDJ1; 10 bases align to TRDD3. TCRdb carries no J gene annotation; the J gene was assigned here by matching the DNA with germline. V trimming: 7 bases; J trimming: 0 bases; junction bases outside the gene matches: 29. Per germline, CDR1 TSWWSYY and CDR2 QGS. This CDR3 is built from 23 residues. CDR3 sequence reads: CALAGPPSTIYWGISPHTDKLIF. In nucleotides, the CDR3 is TGTGCTCTTGCGGGGCCTCCCTCCACTATCTACTGGGGGATTTCGCCCCACACCGATAAACTCATCTTT.